This entry features one TCR beta chain sequence. This clonotype was seen only a few times. Its specific antigen is unknown. No base-level quality is on record; no much larger clone is a single base apart. This specimen belongs to a study of T-cell memory formation after mild COVID-19 (TCRdb year 2021). At the level of the whole study: TCR sequence clusters from the two donors were largely donor specific. T-cell clones expanding and contracting after mild COVID-19 in two donors were tracked by longitudinal TCRalpha and TCRbeta repertoire sequencing. The cohort was made up of two young adult volunteers, one female and one male, who were previously healthy. Here is what the overall study found, with its caveats: Some responding clones were detected in pre-infection memory, which suggested that pre-existing cross-reactive memory T cells had joined the SARS-CoV-2 response. Clones contracting from day 15 to 85 had balanced CD4/CD8 phenotypes, while a second wave expanding from day 15 to 37 was biased towards CD4+. Only a couple of mild cases were covered in the study, and larger cohorts including severe cases with pre-infection samples were considered necessary. Contracting CD4+ clones appeared mostly in the CM and EM memory subsets, whereas CD8+ clones were enriched in EMRA. The second-wave clones that peaked on day 37 were not confirmed to be SARS-CoV-2 specific.

Ficoll-Paque density gradient centrifugation was the method used to isolate PBMCs. V is pruned by 2 bases and J by 5 bases, leaving 9 bases of the junction without a gene match. The germline V gene provides CDR1 LGHNA and CDR2 YNFKEQ. The CDR3 contains 16 residues, cysteine and phenylalanine counted. Only CDR3 DNA remains: 48 bases, in frame from the first base. Data came from an Illumina NovaSeq 6000. Using 5'RACE with constant-segment primers, TCRalpha and TCRbeta cDNA libraries were constructed, with sample barcodes and unique molecular identifiers added in the process. Trizol reagent was used to extract RNA from every sample. Library amplification was performed in two PCR steps, and a second sample barcode and Illumina TruSeq adapters were introduced in the second step. Sequencing of the libraries was done on an Illumina NovaSeq, producing 2 x 150 bp paired-end reads. In the source study's methods: Reads were demultiplexed and collapsed into UMI-guided consensus sequences with migec v1.2.7. With mixcr v2.1.11, UMI consensuses were aligned to TRA and TRB V and J templates and assembled into clonotypes. A clonotype was counted as expanded or contracted only if both edgeR and NoisET called the change significant, with noise models trained on biological replicates. For edgeR calls, the thresholds were a false discovery rate-adjusted p below 0.01 and a log2 fold-change of 1. As an exploratory analysis of dynamics, PCA with hierarchical clustering was applied to max-normalized trajectories of the 1000 most abundant clonotypes. Separately sequenced CD4+ and CD8+ repertoires were used to assign the CD4 or CD8 phenotype of responding clones. TCRdb reworked the public reads: Q25 trimming with fastp, MiXCR clone assembly, productive beta chains retained. Each record represents a unique CDR3 protein, reported with the most common genes and DNA among its rows. In this record, the V and J calls reflect TCRdb's handling and not the investigators' own analysis. In all, the sample holds 300,000 to 400,000 distinct CDR3 sequences, and 28% of those were seen once. Jointly, the top ten make up roughly 13% of the sample.

The sequenced sample was PBMCs or a T cell subset sorted from them (not recorded which). The receptor chain draws on TRBV4-2 and TRBJ2-1; 7 bases in the middle match TRBD1. The clonotype originates from an adult woman who had mild COVID-19 (a few samples of this study predate the infection). The sample titles of this study are shuffled in the database, so cell type and time point are left out; the donor was told from shared clones. The DNA reads TGTGCCAGCAGCCAAACTTTGGGGACAGCAAACAATGAGCAGTTCTTC. Its product reads: CASSQTLGTANNEQFF.